The 28 T cell receptor beta chains presented below share a single source sample, sequenced in a study of tumor-infiltrating lymphocytes in primary liver carcinoma. The authors took blood RNA from unsorted whole blood and also extracted germline DNA. Starting from roughly 0.5 ug of total RNA, TCR beta cDNA was produced with a primer in the constant region. Library construction for TCR beta comprised three nested multiplex PCR rounds performed with slightly modified ARM-PCR. Two initial PCR rounds of about 10 cycles each paired TRBV1-TRBV30 forward primers with a C-beta reverse primer. Each CDR3 protein gets one entry after TCRdb re-called the multiplex PCR reads with MiXCR. The data contain some 180,000 distinct CDR3 sequences, around 60% of them seen just once; the ten biggest clones take up around three quarters. The specimen sequenced was peripheral blood. The receptors shown here come from a man aged 35-49 years with primary liver carcinoma and hepatitis B virus infection.

A note on this clonotype: In this CDR3 the conserved last residue, phenylalanine or tryptophan, is missing, so a read error is likely. The chain carries TRBV12-3 or TRBV12-4 and TRBJ1-5; D is perhaps TRBD1 (6 bases). This CDR3 contains 17 residues. Here the CDR3 DNA reads TGTGCCAGCAGTGAGGCAACAGGGTCGGCGGGCAATCAGCCTCAGCATCTT. It is translated as CASSEATGSAGNQPQHL.

This clonotype came up a few times. The genes are TRBV4-1 and TRBJ2-4; maybe TRBD2 (7 bases). The CDR3 consists of 17 residues. Germline-derived CDR1 and CDR2 are MGHRA and YSYEKL. V was cut by 3 bases and J by 1 base, with 16 bases left in between. Written as DNA, the CDR3 is TGCGCCAGCAGCCACCCGGGGGGCAACCGGGCCAAAAACATTCAGTACTTC. This sequence encodes CASSHPGGNRAKNIQYF.

Remarks on this clonotype: The junction shows a germline mismatch at one end, possibly a read error. The chain is built from TRBV11-2 and TRBJ1-1, with D hard to call. Germline V lookup: CDR1 SGHAT, CDR2 FQNNGV. This CDR3 spans 16 amino acids. CDR3 sequence reads: CASNLDDGYGNTEAFF. The CDR3 DNA is TGTGCCAGCAACTTAGATGACGGCTACGGGAACACTGAAGCTTTCTTC.

This chain uses TRBV28 with TRBJ2-7; 7 nucleotides line up with TRBD1. V was clipped by 10 bases and J by 3 bases; unmatched bases: 9. Germline lookup yields CDR1 MDHEN and CDR2 SYDVKM. This CDR3 contains 13 residues. DNA of the CDR3: TGTGCCACCCGGGACAGCTCACTCTACGAGCAGTACTTC. Its protein product is CATRDSSLYEQYF.

To note about this clonotype: The germline gene is not matched at one end of the junction; a read error may be the cause. The chain joins TRBV6-5 to TRBJ1-4; 7 bases match TRBD1. Per the germline V gene, CDR1 is MNHEY and CDR2 is SVGAGI. The CDR3 has 17 residues. The CDR3 nucleotides read TGTGCCAGCAGTTACAGCAGGGGGAGTGCAACTAATGAAAAACCGTTTTTT. Amino acids: CASSYSRGSATNEKPFF.

The rearrangement links TRBV4-1 to TRBJ2-7; D tentatively fits TRBD1 or TRBD2 (5 bases each). CDR1 is MGHRA and CDR2 is YSYEKL in the germline V gene. V was pared by 0 bases and J by 2 bases, with 17 bases between. There are 17 residues in the CDR3. CDR3 DNA: TGCGCCAGCAGCCAAGAGTTGGGGGTAGGCAGAGCCTACGAGCAGTACTTC. Translating it yields CASSQELGVGRAYEQYF.

The chain employs TRBV7-9 and TRBJ2-3; D not certain. Trimming shortened V by 3 bases and J by 0 bases, and 13 bases separated the two germline ends. Germline-derived CDR1 and CDR2 are SEHNR and FQNEAQ (reference sequence). This CDR3 has 16 amino acids. CDR3 bases: TGTGCCAGCAGCTTTCTGGAGACGTCCAGCACAGATACGCAGTATTTT. This sequence encodes CASSFLETSSTDTQYF. Drawing the rest from reference TRBV7-9 and TRBJ2-3, the complete variable domain is DTGVSQNPRHKITKRGQNVTFRCDPISEHNRLYWYRQTLGQGPEFLTYFQNEAQLEKSRLLSDRFSAERPKGSFSTLEIQRTEQGDSAMYLCASSFLETSSTDTQYFGPGTRLTVL.

The chain uses TRBV5-1 and TRBJ1-5, with D hard to call. Germline assignment: CDR1 SGHRS and CDR2 YFSETQ. The CDR3 consists of 14 residues. Trimming removed 4 bases from V and 4 bases from J, with 12 bases in between. The CDR3 spells CASSPAGENQPQHF. Written as DNA, the CDR3 is TGCGCCAGCAGCCCGGCTGGGGAAAATCAGCCCCAGCATTTT.

The chain combines TRBV21-1 with TRBJ1-5. TRBV21-1 is a pseudogene segment. CDR3 length: 14 residues. CDR3 sequence reads: CASSLRVSNKPQHF. For the CDR3, the DNA is TGTGCCAGCAGCCTACGCGTTAGCAATAAGCCCCAGCATTTT.

This clonotype was seen only once. This chain uses TRBV4-1 with TRBJ1-4, with 10 bases fitting TRBD1. The CDR3 is 19 amino acids. Germline V gene sequence: CDR1 MGHRA, CDR2 YSYEKL. With V trimmed by 0 bases and J by 1 base, 8 bases remained unmatched. For the CDR3, the DNA is TGCGCCAGCAGCCAAGATATGGGGGGGACAGGGGTAACTAATGAAAAACTGTTTTTT. This translates into CASSQDMGGTGVTNEKLFF.

This clonotype has only a few counts. For the CDR3, the DNA is TGTGCCAGCAGCCTCAGGACCGACCGGGAGACCCAGTACTTC. Its protein product is CASSLRTDRETQYF. The rearrangement joins TRBV4-2 to TRBJ2-5; D is uncertain. This CDR3 contains 14 residues. CDR1 and CDR2 (germline): LGHNA, YNFKEQ. Trimming cost V 4 bases and J 5 bases, with 14 bases left between them.

This clonotype has more than one count but fewer than ten. The J gene is TRBJ1-5, the V gene TRBV28; 8 bases map to TRBD1. Germline assignment: CDR1 MDHEN and CDR2 SYDVKM. V was clipped by 6 bases and J by 6 bases; unmatched bases: 7. This CDR3 has 14 amino acids. As DNA, the CDR3 is TGTGCCAGCAGAAAAACAGGGGGGGCTCAGCCCCAGCATTTT. Translating gives CASRKTGGAQPQHF.

This rearrangement joins TRBV11-2 to TRBJ2-2, with D unclear. This CDR3 is built from 17 residues. Germline assignment: CDR1 SGHAT and CDR2 FQNNGV. The V and J ends lost 7 bases and 6 bases respectively, with 24 bases between them. The CDR3 DNA is TGTGCCAGCAACTCTCCCAGTGGGCCGACCATCCCCGGGGAGCTGTTTTTT. It codes for CASNSPSGPTIPGELFF.

A word on this clonotype: At one end, the junction sequence differs from germline, possibly due to a read error. This rearrangement joins TRBV7-8 to TRBJ2-7; unclear D gene. Germline V gives CDR1 SGHVS, CDR2 FQNEAQ. The CDR3 length is 14 residues. The CDR3 protein is CASSLEICSYGQYF. In DNA, the CDR3 is TGTGCCAGCAGCTTAGAGATATGCTCCTACGGGCAGTATTTC.

CDR3 protein: CASSLMDRGKETQYF. DNA of the CDR3: TGTGCCAGCAGTTTAATGGACAGGGGGAAAGAGACCCAGTACTTC. The V call is TRBV28, the J call TRBJ2-5; TRBD1 matches 10 bases. Unmatched junction bases numbered 3, after V lost 2 bases and J lost 3 bases. CDR1 is MDHEN, CDR2 SYDVKM, per germline. CDR3 length: 15 amino acids. The entire variable domain, with the rest obtained from reference TRBV28 and TRBJ2-5, is as follows: DVKVTQSSRYLVKRTGEKVFLECVQDMDHENMFWYRQDPGLGLRLIYFSYDVKMKEKGDIPEGYSVSREKKERFSLILESASTNQTSMYLCASSLMDRGKETQYFGPGTRLLVL.

Of note for this clonotype: A read error may be the cause here, since a much bigger clone is one base away. V is TRBV11-3 and J is TRBJ2-5; D call uncertain. CDR3 length: 14 amino acids. With 2 bases removed from V and 6 bases from J, the gap between germline ends came to 13 bases. Germline V gene data show CDR1 as SGHNT and CDR2 as YENEEA. The CDR3 here is CASSLYSTAKTQYF. CDR3 nucleotides: TGTGCCAGCAGCTTATACTCTACGGCGAAGACCCAGTACTTC.

On this clonotype: An end of the junction does not agree with germline; a read error may underlie this. This chain connects TRBV11-2 to TRBJ2-3, with D perhaps assigned TRBD1 or TRBD2 (6 bases each). Germline CDR1 SGHAT, CDR2 FQNNGV. This CDR3 region has 16 residues. CDR3 sequence: CASNLEYGGSTDKQYF. DNA of the CDR3: TGTGCCAGCAACTTAGAGTACGGGGGCAGCACAGATAAGCAGTATTTT.

Comments on this clonotype: No conserved phenylalanine or tryptophan ends this CDR3, so it is likely a read error. The DNA is omitted, as the CDR3 cannot be located on it reliably, and the CDR3 follows TCRdb's listing. The chain recombines TRBV11-2 with TRBJ2-7; TRBD2 is the table's D call, not checked against the DNA. The length of the CDR3 is 16 amino acids, counting both ends. The germline V gene encodes CDR1 SGHAT and CDR2 FQNNGV. The chain's CDR3 is CASSLDWTSGSYEQYL.

The CDR3 loop is CASSRRDRGGEAFF. The CDR3 DNA is TGTGCCAGCAGCCGCCGGGACAGGGGGGGTGAAGCTTTCTTT. This rearrangement joins TRBV7-9 to TRBJ1-1; 11 bases line up with TRBD1. The germline gives CDR1 SEHNR, CDR2 FQNEAQ (reference sequence). CDR3 length: 14 residues. Unmatched junction bases numbered 6, after V lost 5 bases and J lost 7 bases.

To note about this clonotype: Germline is not matched at one junction end, which may reflect a read error. The chain couples TRBV11-2 to TRBJ2-1, with 9 bases lining up with TRBD2. The CDR3 has 16 residues. Germline V lookup: CDR1 SGHAT, CDR2 FQNNGV. The CDR3 protein is CASIHHLAGKGDEQFF. CDR3 in DNA: TGCGCCAGCATTCACCACCTAGCGGGAAAAGGGGATGAGCAGTTCTTC.

The chain carries TRBV4-1 and TRBJ2-7; no firm D call. The V and J ends lost 4 bases and 0 bases respectively, with 13 bases between them. In germline, CDR1 is MGHRA, CDR2 YSYEKL. The CDR3 totals 15 residues. CDR3 in DNA: TGCGCCAGCAGCCTTACAGTGGGTTACTCCTACGAGCAGTACTTC. This codes for CASSLTVGYSYEQYF.

This CDR3 is CASSQDRARGRSNGELFF. The DNA for the CDR3 is TGCGCCAGCAGCCAAGATAGGGCCAGGGGGCGATCAAACGGGGAGCTGTTTTTT. V and J are TRBV4-1 and TRBJ2-2, with 8 bases lining up with TRBD1. From germline, CDR1 is MGHRA and CDR2 YSYEKL. The CDR3 is 18 amino acids. V dropped 0 bases and J dropped 7; count of bases not matched to a gene: 13.

This clonotype was found a few times. The CDR3 DNA reads as TGTGCCAGCAGCCCCGAGCCCCGAGTCAATGAGCAGTTCTTC. It translates to CASSPEPRVNEQFF. The chain combines TRBV13 with TRBJ2-1; D remains ambiguous. The CDR3 is 14 residues long. Per the germline V gene, CDR1 is PRHDT and CDR2 is FYEKMQ (reference sequence). Trimming shortened V by 5 bases and J by 6 bases, and 14 bases separated the two germline ends.

This clonotype was seen only a few times. The V gene is TRBV10-3, the J gene TRBJ1-1; D ambiguous. Trimming took 7 bases from V and 1 from J, leaving 13 bases between them. CDR1 ENHRY and CDR2 SYGVKD come from the germline V gene. CDR3 length: 14 amino acids. CDR3 residues: CAINSGWGNTEAFF. The CDR3 DNA is TGTGCCATCAACAGCGGCTGGGGGAACACTGAAGCTTTCTTT.

Concerning this clonotype itself: A much bigger clone sits one base away, suggesting this may be a read error. Here the CDR3 omits its conserved ending phenylalanine or tryptophan, so a read error is the likely source. The chain uses TRBV6-6 and TRBJ2-2; possibly TRBD2 for D (6 bases). CDR1 MNHNY and CDR2 SVGAGI come from the germline V gene (reference sequence). The CDR3 is 15 amino acids. Trimming removed 6 bases at V and 6 bases at J, with 17 bases between. The CDR3 nucleotides read TGTGCCAGCAGGGGGGGACCCATGGGACCCGGGGAGCTGTTTTTA. Its protein is CASRGGPMGPGELFL.

This sequence joins TRBV5-5 and TRBJ2-3, with 7 positions matching TRBD1. The germline V gene encodes CDR1 SGHKS and CDR2 YYEKEE (reference sequence). CDR3 length: 16 amino acids. The J segment lost 2 bases and the V segment lost 4 bases, leaving 10 bases of the junction unmatched. CDR3 in amino acids: CASSPNPTGYTDTQYF. The DNA of the CDR3 is TGTGCCAGCAGCCCCAACCCGACAGGGTACACAGATACGCAGTATTTT.

The chain joins TRBV12-3 or TRBV12-4 to TRBJ1-1; no firm D call. This CDR3 contains 13 residues. V was shortened by 1 base and J by 3 bases, with 6 bases between the two germline ends. The CDR3 here is CASSLVRDTEAFF. The CDR3 DNA sequence: TGTGCCAGCAGTTTAGTGAGGGACACTGAAGCTTTCTTT.

V gene TRBV6-2 or TRBV6-3 combines with J gene TRBJ1-5, with 9 nucleotides matching TRBD1. Trimming took 0 bases from V and 5 from J; bases not matched to a gene: 5. Germline V gene sequence: CDR1 MNHEY, CDR2 SVGEGT. The CDR3 contains 16 residues. The CDR3 DNA is TGTGCCAGCAGTTACTCCCCGGACAGGGGAGATCAGCCCCAGCATTTT. Its protein is CASSYSPDRGDQPQHF.